The entry below describes one T cell receptor beta chain. What it binds is unknown. The sample is drawn from a study of monozygotic twins with inflammatory bowel disease. The study's findings and limits: The study found lower TCRbeta diversity (inverse Simpson) in IBD patients than in healthy co-twins. IBD patients exhibited fewer clonotypes shared with other individuals than healthy twins, particularly with disease activity.

Germline CDR1 SGHDT, CDR2 YYEEEE. This CDR3 region has 17 residues. A total RNA quantity of 3500 ng went into each TCR library. Reprocessing the 5' RACE reads, TCRdb reports a single entry for every CDR3 protein and omits DNA. There are about 450,000 distinct CDR3 sequences in the sample, with about 2.6% held by the top ten. The sequence was collected from a human donor with ulcerative colitis or Crohn's disease, or a healthy co-twin of an affected twin (not recorded which). The chain joins TRBV5-6 to TRBJ2-1; TCRdb proposes TRBD2, but this gene call is untestable without DNA. Sequencing was carried out using blood. CDR3 amino acids: CASSLRTSGISYNEQFF.